The 18 T cell receptor beta chains below were found in one sample sequenced in a study of monozygotic twins with inflammatory bowel disease. Each CDR3 protein gets one entry in TCRdb, which reprocessed the 5' RACE reads and gives no DNA. Across hundreds of thousands of distinct CDR3 sequences, the top ten clones capture roughly 5.8% of the sample. The sample consisted of blood. The receptors originated from a human donor with ulcerative colitis or Crohn's disease, or a healthy co-twin of an affected twin (not recorded which).

The V call is TRBV28, the J call TRBJ2-7; no DNA is available, so the TRBD1 call from TCRdb remains unchecked. Germline V gene lookup returns CDR1 MDHEN and CDR2 SYDVKM. The CDR3 has 12 amino acids. The CDR3 spells CASSPGDYEQYF.

The CDR3: CASSDGASGLTGELFF. The rearrangement links TRBV10-2 to TRBJ2-2; checking the TCRdb D call of TRBD2 is not possible without DNA. Germline values: CDR1 WSHSY, CDR2 SAAADI. The CDR3 totals 16 residues.

CDR3: CASSQQGARSPLHF. The chain combines TRBV7-9 with TRBJ1-6; the TCRdb call, TRBD1, lacks DNA for checking. Germline-derived CDR1 and CDR2 are SEHNR and FQNEAQ (reference sequence). The CDR3 has 14 residues.

This chain links TRBV5-5 with TRBJ2-7. This CDR3 has 12 amino acids. The germline gives CDR1 SGHKS, CDR2 YYEKEE (reference sequence). The CDR3 sequence is CASSISIYEQYF.

The chain employs TRBV29-1 and TRBJ1-4. This CDR3 comprises 14 residues. Germline V gene data show CDR1 as SQVTM and CDR2 as ANQGSEA. The CDR3 protein is CSVVPPGTNEKLFF. Full variable domain (missing parts from reference TRBV29-1 and TRBJ1-4): SAVISQKPSRDICQRGTSLTIQCQVDSQVTMMFWYRQQPGQSLTLIATANQGSEATYESGFVIDKFPISRPNLTFSTLTVSNMSPEDSSIYLCSVVPPGTNEKLFFGSGTQLSVL.

The chain links TRBV5-1 to TRBJ2-3; TCRdb proposes TRBD1, but this gene call is untestable without DNA. Germline CDR1 reads SGHRS; CDR2 reads YFSETQ. The CDR3 has 17 residues. CDR3 amino acids: CASSLDSSGLATDTQYF.

The chain combines TRBV7-8 with TRBJ2-1; the D call from TCRdb, TRBD2, cannot be confirmed without DNA. Germline CDR1 reads SGHVS; CDR2 reads FQNEAQ. The CDR3 spans 14 residues. CDR3 residues: CASSRGTSANEQFF.

This chain links TRBV12-3 or TRBV12-4 with TRBJ1-1. This CDR3 region has 15 residues. CDR3 amino acids: CASRTAISGNTEAFF.

The chain is built from TRBV7-3 and TRBJ2-5; TCRdb selects TRBD1, and the lack of DNA leaves this call unchecked. This CDR3 has 15 residues. The germline CDR1 and CDR2 sequences are SGHTA and FQGTGA. The CDR3: CASSLGGTAKETQYF.

The chain couples TRBV20-1 to TRBJ2-5; without DNA, the TCRdb call of TRBD1 cannot be checked. The germline V gene encodes CDR1 DFQATT and CDR2 SNEGSKA (reference sequence). This CDR3 contains 13 residues. This CDR3 is CSAPPGRQETQYF.

The chain joins TRBV20-1 to TRBJ2-2; TCRdb's assignment of TRBD1 cannot be checked, as there is no DNA. CDR3 size: 15 residues. The germline V gene encodes CDR1 DFQATT and CDR2 SNEGSKA (reference sequence). The chain's CDR3 is CSAQRTGVLTGELFF.

This chain links TRBV9 with TRBJ1-2. In germline, CDR1 is SGDLS, CDR2 YYNGEE. This CDR3 has 12 amino acids. CDR3 in amino acids: CASSGTGYGYTF.

The gene calls are TRBV7-2 and TRBJ2-5; TCRdb's D call, TRBD1, is unchecked because there is no DNA. The CDR3 consists of 13 residues. Germline assignment: CDR1 SGHTA and CDR2 FQGNSA. CDR3 sequence: CASSSQGQETQYF.

The V call is TRBV7-2, the J call TRBJ1-6; lacking DNA, the TRBD1 call made by TCRdb goes unchecked. The length of the CDR3 is 16 residues. Germline V gives CDR1 SGHTA, CDR2 FQGNSA. The CDR3: CASSLAPRQGSTPLHF.

The V and J genes are TRBV12-3 or TRBV12-4 and TRBJ1-2. The length of the CDR3 is 11 residues. The chain's CDR3 is CASIGLGGYTF.

The chain joins TRBV7-9 to TRBJ2-5. Germline V gene lookup returns CDR1 SEHNR and CDR2 FQNEAQ (reference sequence). The CDR3 consists of 13 residues. The CDR3 loop is CASTYQAAETQYF.

The chain employs TRBV9 and TRBJ2-7; TCRdb's D call of TRBD1 is untestable without DNA. The CDR3 is 15 amino acids. From germline, CDR1 is SGDLS and CDR2 YYNGEE. CDR3 amino acids: CASSIPPQAPYEQYF.

The chain has TRBV12-3 or TRBV12-4 and TRBJ2-1; TCRdb's D gene call, TRBD1, goes unchecked for lack of DNA. This CDR3 contains 14 residues. The CDR3 spells CASSFSGGRNEQFF.